A selection of T cell receptor beta chains follows, all from one sample in a study of regulatory T cells in long-lasting Graves disease. TCRdb passed the multiplex PCR reads through MiXCR, listing each CDR3 protein once. The profile shows around 460,000 distinct CDR3 sequences, approximately 15% of them singletons. These data are also associated with another study on T cells in Graves' hyperthyroidism and ophthalmopathy.

This sample comprised peripheral blood mononuclear cells (PBMCs), obtained at new diagnosis, from a patient treated with antithyroid drugs. Receptors were obtained from a woman aged 45-59 years with Graves disease. Each CDR3 is given with its conserved first and last residue. The order of the fields is clone size, V gene, J gene, D gene, CDR3 DNA, CDR3 protein. A D gene is named only where the DNA matches it firmly. Clone sizes are given selectively: once, few, many, or a class where the clone is expanded.

clone size: many; V gene: TRBV6-1; J gene: TRBJ2-7; D gene: TRBD2; CDR3 DNA: TGTGCCAGCAGTCCCTTAGCGGGGTTCTACGAGCAGTACTTC; CDR3 protein: CASSPLAGFYEQYF
clone size: many; V gene: TRBV15; J gene: TRBJ2-1; D gene: NA; CDR3 DNA: TGTGCCACCAGCAGATCATTTAGCGAAACAGTCTACAATGAGCAGTTCTTC; CDR3 protein: CATSRSFSETVYNEQFF
clone size: many; V gene: TRBV12-3/TRBV12-4; J gene: TRBJ2-1; D gene: NA; CDR3 DNA: TGTGCCAGCAGTCCTACTAGAGACTCCTACAATGAGCAGTTCTTC; CDR3 protein: CASSPTRDSYNEQFF
clone size: many; V gene: TRBV3-1; J gene: TRBJ2-2; D gene: NA; CDR3 DNA: TGTGCCAGCAGCCACGACGGGGAGCTGTTTTTT; CDR3 protein: CASSHDGELFF
clone size: NA; V gene: TRBV6-2/TRBV6-3; J gene: TRBJ1-3; D gene: TRBD1; CDR3 DNA: TGTGCCATCACGACAGGGGGTGGAAACACCATATATTTT; CDR3 protein: CAITTGGGNTIYF
clone size: few; V gene: TRBV20-1; J gene: TRBJ2-1; D gene: TRBD2; CDR3 DNA: TGCAGTGCTAGAGGGGGACTAGCGGGAGGAAGGGCCTACAATGAGCAGTTCTTC; CDR3 protein: CSARGGLAGGRAYNEQFF
clone size: many; V gene: TRBV6-1; J gene: TRBJ2-1; D gene: TRBD2; CDR3 DNA: TGTGCCACTGAAGCGGGAGGATTAGTTCTGAACAATGAGCAGTTCTTC; CDR3 protein: CATEAGGLVLNNEQFF
clone size: once; V gene: TRBV5-1; J gene: TRBJ2-5; D gene: TRBD2; CDR3 DNA: TGCGCCAGCTGGGAGGGAAACCTTAAGACCCAGTACTTC; CDR3 protein: CASWEGNLKTQYF
clone size: few; V gene: TRBV7-9; J gene: TRBJ2-1; D gene: TRBD1; CDR3 DNA: TGTGCCAGCAGCTCCCCGCAGGGGGCAAAGTCCTACAATGAGCAGTTCTTC; CDR3 protein: CASSSPQGAKSYNEQFF
clone size: NA; V gene: TRBV9; J gene: TRBJ2-3; D gene: NA; CDR3 DNA: TGTGCCAGCAGCCCGCCTACCTCACAGAGGACAGATACGCAGTATTTT; CDR3 protein: CASSPPTSQRTDTQYF
clone size: many; V gene: TRBV28; J gene: TRBJ2-4; D gene: TRBD1; CDR3 DNA: TGTGCCAGCAGTACCGAGGGCAGGGGGCTTGTCAAAAACATTCAGTACTTC; CDR3 protein: CASSTEGRGLVKNIQYF
clone size: many; V gene: TRBV6-1; J gene: TRBJ1-6; D gene: NA; CDR3 DNA: TGTGCCAGCTCCCCGGGACCAAGTAATTCACCCCTCCACTTT; CDR3 protein: CASSPGPSNSPLHF
clone size: NA; V gene: TRBV4-1; J gene: TRBJ2-7; D gene: TRBD2; CDR3 DNA: TGCGCCAGCAGCCAAGTTTACGGGAGGGCCCTAAACGAGCAGTACTTC; CDR3 protein: CASSQVYGRALNEQYF
clone size: many; V gene: TRBV11-2; J gene: TRBJ2-5; D gene: TRBD2; CDR3 DNA: TGTGCCAGCAGAGCGGGAGGAAGGGAGACCCAGTACTTC; CDR3 protein: CASRAGGRETQYF
clone size: many; V gene: TRBV6-2/TRBV6-3; J gene: TRBJ2-7; D gene: NA; CDR3 DNA: TGTGCCAGCAGCCTTTTAATGGGCTATGGGTACGAGCAGTACTTC; CDR3 protein: CASSLLMGYGYEQYF
clone size: many; V gene: TRBV7-2; J gene: TRBJ2-3; D gene: TRBD2; CDR3 DNA: TGTGCCAGCAGCACGGGGCTAGCGGGAGCAGATACGCAGTATTTT; CDR3 protein: CASSTGLAGADTQYF